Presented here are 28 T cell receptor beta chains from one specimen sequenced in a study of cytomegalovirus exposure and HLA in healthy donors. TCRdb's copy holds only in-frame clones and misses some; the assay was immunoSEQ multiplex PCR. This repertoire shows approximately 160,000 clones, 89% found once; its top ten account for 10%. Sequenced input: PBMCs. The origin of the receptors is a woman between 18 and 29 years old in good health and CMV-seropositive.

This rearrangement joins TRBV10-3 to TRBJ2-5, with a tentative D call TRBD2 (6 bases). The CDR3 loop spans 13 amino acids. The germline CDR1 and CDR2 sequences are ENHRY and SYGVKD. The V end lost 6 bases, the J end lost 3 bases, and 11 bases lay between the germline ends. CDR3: CAISQTSKETQYF. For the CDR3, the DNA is TGTGCCATCAGCCAGACTAGTAAAGAGACCCAGTACTTC.

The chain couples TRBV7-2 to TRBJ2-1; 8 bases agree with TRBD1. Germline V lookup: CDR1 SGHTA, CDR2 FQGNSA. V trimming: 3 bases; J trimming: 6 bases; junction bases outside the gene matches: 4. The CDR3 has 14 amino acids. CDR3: CASSLRTGRNEQFF. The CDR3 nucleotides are TGTGCCAGCAGCTTGAGGACAGGGCGCAATGAGCAGTTCTTC.

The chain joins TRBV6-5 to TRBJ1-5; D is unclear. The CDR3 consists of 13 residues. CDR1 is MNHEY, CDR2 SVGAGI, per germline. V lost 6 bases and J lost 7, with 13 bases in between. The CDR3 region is CASSLDGFQPQHF. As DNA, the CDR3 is TGTGCCAGCAGCCTAGACGGCTTCCAGCCCCAGCATTTT.

CDR3 sequence: CASAGPLSYEQYF. The CDR3 nucleotides read TGTGCCAGCGCGGGACCTCTTTCCTACGAGCAGTACTTC. The rearrangement links TRBV18 to TRBJ2-7, with D possibly being TRBD2 (6 bases). The CDR3 has 13 residues. V gave up 8 bases and J gave up 1 base, with 12 bases separating them. CDR1 and CDR2 from the germline V gene are KGHSH and LQKENI.

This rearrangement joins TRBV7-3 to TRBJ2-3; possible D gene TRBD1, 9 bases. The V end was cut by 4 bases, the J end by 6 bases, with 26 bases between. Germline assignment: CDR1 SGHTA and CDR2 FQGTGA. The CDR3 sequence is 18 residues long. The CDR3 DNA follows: TGTGCCAGCAGCTCCCCGGGGGGGGGACAGGGTTCACTCGATACGCAGTATTTT. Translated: CASSSPGGGQGSLDTQYF.

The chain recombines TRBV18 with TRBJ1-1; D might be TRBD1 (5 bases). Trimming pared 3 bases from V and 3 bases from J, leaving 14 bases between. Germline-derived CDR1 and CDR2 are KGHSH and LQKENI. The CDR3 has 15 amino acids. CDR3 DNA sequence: TGTGCCAGCTCACCGCTGGGGCTATGGGACACTGAAGCTTTCTTT. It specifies CASSPLGLWDTEAFF.

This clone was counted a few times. CDR3 region: CASSAQLADGVYEQYF. Here the CDR3 DNA reads TGTGCCAGCAGCGCCCAACTAGCGGACGGGGTCTACGAGCAGTACTTC. This chain links TRBV9 with TRBJ2-7; 8 bases are shared with TRBD2. The CDR3 runs 16 residues. V gave up 3 bases and J gave up 3 bases; unmatched junction bases: 11. Germline V gene sequence: CDR1 SGDLS, CDR2 YYNGEE.

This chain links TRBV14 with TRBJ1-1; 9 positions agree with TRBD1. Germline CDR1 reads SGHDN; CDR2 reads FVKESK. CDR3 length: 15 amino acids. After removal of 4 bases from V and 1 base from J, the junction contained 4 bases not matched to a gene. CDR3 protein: CASSLRDRENTEAFF. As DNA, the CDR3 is TGTGCCAGCAGCCTCCGGGACAGGGAGAACACTGAAGCTTTCTTT.

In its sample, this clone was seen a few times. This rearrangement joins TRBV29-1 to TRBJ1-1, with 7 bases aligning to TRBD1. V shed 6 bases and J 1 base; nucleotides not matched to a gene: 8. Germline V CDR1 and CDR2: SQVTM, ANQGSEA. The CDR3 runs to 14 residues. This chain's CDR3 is CSVNRDRQNTEAFF. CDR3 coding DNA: TGCAGCGTAAACCGGGACAGACAGAACACTGAAGCTTTCTTT.

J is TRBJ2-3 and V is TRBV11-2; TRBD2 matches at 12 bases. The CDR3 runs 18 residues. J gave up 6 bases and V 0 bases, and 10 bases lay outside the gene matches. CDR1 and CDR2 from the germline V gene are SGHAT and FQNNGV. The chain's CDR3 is CASSLDRRRLAGEDTQYF. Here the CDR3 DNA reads TGTGCCAGCAGCTTAGATCGGCGTCGACTAGCGGGAGAGGATACGCAGTATTTT.

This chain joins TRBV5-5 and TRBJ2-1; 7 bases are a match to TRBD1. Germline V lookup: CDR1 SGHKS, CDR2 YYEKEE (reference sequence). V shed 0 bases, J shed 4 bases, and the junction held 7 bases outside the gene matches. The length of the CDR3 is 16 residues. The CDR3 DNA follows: TGTGCCAGCAGCTTGGTACTAGGGGGCGCGTACAATGAGCAGTTCTTC. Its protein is CASSLVLGGAYNEQFF.

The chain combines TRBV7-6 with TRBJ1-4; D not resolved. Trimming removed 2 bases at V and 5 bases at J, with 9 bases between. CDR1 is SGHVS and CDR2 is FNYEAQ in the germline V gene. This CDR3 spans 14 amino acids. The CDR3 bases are TGTGCCAGCAGCTTAAGAGGGCAGAATGAAAAACTGTTTTTT. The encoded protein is CASSLRGQNEKLFF. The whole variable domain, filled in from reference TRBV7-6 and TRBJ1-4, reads GAGVSQSPRYKVTKRGQDVALRCDPISGHVSLYWYRQALGQGPEFLTYFNYEAQQDKSGLPNDRFSAERPEGSISTLTIQRTEQRDSAMYRCASSLRGQNEKLFFGSGTQLSVL.

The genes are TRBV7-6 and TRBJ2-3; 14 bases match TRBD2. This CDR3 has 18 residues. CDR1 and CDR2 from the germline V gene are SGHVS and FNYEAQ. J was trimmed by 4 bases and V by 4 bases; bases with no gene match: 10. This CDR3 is CASSSGTSGSAGADTQYF. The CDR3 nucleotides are TGTGCCAGCAGCTCAGGGACTAGCGGGAGTGCCGGTGCAGATACGCAGTATTTT.

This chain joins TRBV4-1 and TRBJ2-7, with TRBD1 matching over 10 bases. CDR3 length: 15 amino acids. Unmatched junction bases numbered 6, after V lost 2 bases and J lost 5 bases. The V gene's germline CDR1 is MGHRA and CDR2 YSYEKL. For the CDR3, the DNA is TGCGCCAGCAGCCAACCGAGGGACAGGGGCAACGAGCAGTACTTC. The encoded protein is CASSQPRDRGNEQYF.

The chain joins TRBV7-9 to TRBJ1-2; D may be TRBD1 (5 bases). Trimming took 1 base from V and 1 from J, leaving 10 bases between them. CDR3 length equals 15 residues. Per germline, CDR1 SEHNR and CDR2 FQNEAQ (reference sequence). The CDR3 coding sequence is TGTGCCAGCAGCTTAGGTTTGACAGTTAACTATGGCTACACCTTC. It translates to CASSLGLTVNYGYTF.

In DNA form, the CDR3 reads TGTGCCAGCAGCAACGGACTAGCGGGGGGTGAGACCCAGTACTTC. It yields the protein CASSNGLAGGETQYF. J is TRBJ2-5 and V is TRBV5-8; TRBD2 aligns across 14 bases. This CDR3 region has 15 residues. Trimming cost V 4 bases and J 5 bases; bases outside gene matches: 4. Germline loops: CDR1 SGHTS, CDR2 YDEGEE.

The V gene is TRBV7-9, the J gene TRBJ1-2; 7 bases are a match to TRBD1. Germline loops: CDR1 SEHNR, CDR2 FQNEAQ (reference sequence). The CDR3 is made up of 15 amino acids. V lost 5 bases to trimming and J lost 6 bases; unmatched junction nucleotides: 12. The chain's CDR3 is CASSRTLTGTNGYTF. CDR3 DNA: TGTGCCAGCAGCCGGACCTTGACAGGGACGAATGGCTACACCTTC.

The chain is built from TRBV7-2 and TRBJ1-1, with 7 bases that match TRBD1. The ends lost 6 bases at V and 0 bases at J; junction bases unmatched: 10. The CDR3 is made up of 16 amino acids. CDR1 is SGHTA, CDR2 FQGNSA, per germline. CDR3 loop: CASRSGTARLNTEAFF. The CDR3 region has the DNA TGTGCCAGCAGATCCGGGACAGCGCGATTGAACACTGAAGCTTTCTTT. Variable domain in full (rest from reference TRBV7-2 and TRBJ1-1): GAGVSQSPSNKVTEKGKDVELRCDPISGHTALYWYRQSLGQGLEFLIYFQGNSAPDKSGLPSDRFSAERTGGSVSTLTIQRTQQEDSAVYLCASRSGTARLNTEAFFGQGTRLTVV.

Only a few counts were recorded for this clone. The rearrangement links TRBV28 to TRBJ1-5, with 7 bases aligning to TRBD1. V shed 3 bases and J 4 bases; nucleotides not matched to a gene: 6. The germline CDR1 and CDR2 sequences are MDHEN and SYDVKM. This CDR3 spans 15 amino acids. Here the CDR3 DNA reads TGTGCCAGCAGTTTTCGCACGACAGGGAATCAGCCCCAGCATTTT. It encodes CASSFRTTGNQPQHF.

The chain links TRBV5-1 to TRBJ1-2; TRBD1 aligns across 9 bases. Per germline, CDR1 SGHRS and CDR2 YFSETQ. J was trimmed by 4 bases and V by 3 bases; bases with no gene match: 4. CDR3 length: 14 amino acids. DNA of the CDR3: TGCGCCAGCAGCTCCGGACAGGGGCTCTATGGCTACACCTTC. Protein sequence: CASSSGQGLYGYTF.

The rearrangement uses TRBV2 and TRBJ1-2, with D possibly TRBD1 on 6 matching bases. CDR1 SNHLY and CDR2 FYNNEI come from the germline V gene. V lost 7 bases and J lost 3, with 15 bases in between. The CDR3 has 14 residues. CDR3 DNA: TGTGCCAGCACCGGAGGGGGGGGACACTATGGCTACACCTTC. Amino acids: CASTGGGGHYGYTF.

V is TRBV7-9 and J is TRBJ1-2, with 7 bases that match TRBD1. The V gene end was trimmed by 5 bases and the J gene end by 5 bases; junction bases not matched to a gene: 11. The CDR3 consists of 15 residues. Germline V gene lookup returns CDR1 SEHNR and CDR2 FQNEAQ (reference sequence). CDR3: CASSTIQLTGYGYTF. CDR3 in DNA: TGTGCCAGCAGCACCATACAGTTGACAGGGTATGGCTACACCTTC.

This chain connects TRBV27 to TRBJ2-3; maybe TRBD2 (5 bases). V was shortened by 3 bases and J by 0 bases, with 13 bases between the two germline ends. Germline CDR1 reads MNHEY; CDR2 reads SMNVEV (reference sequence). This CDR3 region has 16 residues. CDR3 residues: CASSFLPSSSTDTQYF. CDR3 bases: TGTGCCAGCAGTTTCTTGCCTAGCAGTAGCACAGATACGCAGTATTTT.

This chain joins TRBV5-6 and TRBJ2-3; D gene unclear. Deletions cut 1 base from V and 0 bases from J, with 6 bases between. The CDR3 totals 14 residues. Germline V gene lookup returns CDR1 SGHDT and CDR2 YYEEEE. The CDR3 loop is CASSLYGSTDTQYF. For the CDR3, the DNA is TGTGCCAGCAGCTTGTACGGGAGCACAGATACGCAGTATTTT.

The CDR3 loop reads CATRQGFEQYF. In DNA, the CDR3 is TGTGCCACCAGGCAGGGATTCGAGCAGTACTTC. The gene calls are TRBV15 and TRBJ2-7; D possibly corresponds to TRBD1 (5 bases). The CDR3 totals 11 residues. The V end was cut by 6 bases, the J end by 6 bases, with 9 bases between. The germline CDR1 and CDR2 sequences are LNHNV and YYDKDF (reference sequence).

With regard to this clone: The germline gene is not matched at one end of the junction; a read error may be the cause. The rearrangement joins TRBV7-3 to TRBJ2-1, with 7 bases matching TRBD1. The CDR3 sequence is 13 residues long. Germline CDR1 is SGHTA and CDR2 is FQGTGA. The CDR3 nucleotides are TGTGCCAGCAGCCTAACAGGGGACAATGAGCAGTTCTTC. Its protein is CASSLTGDNEQFF.

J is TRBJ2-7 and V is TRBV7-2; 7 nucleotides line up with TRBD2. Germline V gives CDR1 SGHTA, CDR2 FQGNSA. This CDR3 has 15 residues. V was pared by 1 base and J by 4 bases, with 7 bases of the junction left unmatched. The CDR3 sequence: CASSLGLALGYEQYF. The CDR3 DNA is TGTGCCAGCAGCTTAGGACTAGCCCTCGGATACGAGCAGTACTTC.

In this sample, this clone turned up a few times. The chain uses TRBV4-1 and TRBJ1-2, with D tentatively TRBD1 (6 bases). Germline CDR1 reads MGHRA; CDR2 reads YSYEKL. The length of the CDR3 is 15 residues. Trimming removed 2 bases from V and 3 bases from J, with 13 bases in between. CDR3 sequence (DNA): TGCGCCAGCAGCCAACCAACACAGGGTTACTATGGCTACACCTTC. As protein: CASSQPTQGYYGYTF.